A single sample gave rise to the 30 T cell receptor beta chains below, sequenced in a study of blood T cell repertoires in COVID-19. Method: immunoSEQ multiplex PCR; TCRdb's copy keeps in-frame clones and lacks some. The data show about 44,000 clones, 88% seen once. The sample consisted of peripheral blood. Receptor source: a woman in her thirties or forties with acute or convalescent COVID-19.

This clone has a handful of counts. This rearrangement joins TRBV7-8 to TRBJ1-5, with a possible D match to TRBD1 (6 bases). The CDR3 loop spans 15 amino acids. Deletions cut 5 bases from V and 1 base from J, with 12 bases between. Germline CDR1 SGHVS, CDR2 FQNEAQ. For the CDR3, the DNA is TGTGCCAGCAGCGTACAGGGAAAGAGCAATCAGCCCCAGCATTTT. This codes for CASSVQGKSNQPQHF.

This sequence joins TRBV28 and TRBJ1-4, with D tentatively TRBD1 (5 bases). The germline gives CDR1 MDHEN, CDR2 SYDVKM. Trimming removed 3 bases from V and 6 bases from J, with 14 bases in between. The CDR3 runs to 15 residues. The CDR3 DNA sequence: TGTGCCAGCAGTTTTTCGACGGGGGGGGATGAAAAACTGTTTTTT. This gives the protein CASSFSTGGDEKLFF.

This clone was seen a few times. This chain joins TRBV5-4 and TRBJ2-7; the D gene is possibly TRBD1 (5 bases). The length of the CDR3 is 14 residues. V lost 3 bases to trimming and J lost 7 bases, with 17 bases between them. Per the germline V gene, CDR1 is SGHNT and CDR2 is YYREEE (reference sequence). The CDR3 here is CASSSPAAGKEQYF. The CDR3 DNA reads TGTGCCAGCAGCTCCCCGGCGGCAGGGAAGGAGCAGTACTTC.

The V call is TRBV4-2, the J call TRBJ2-3; TRBD2 matches at 13 bases. V lost 3 bases to trimming and J lost 0 bases; unmatched junction nucleotides: 3. This CDR3 spans 17 amino acids. Germline V gives CDR1 LGHNA, CDR2 YNFKEQ. In nucleotides, the CDR3 is TGTGCCAGCAGCCAGGGGACTAGCGGGACTAGCACAGATACGCAGTATTTT. This sequence encodes CASSQGTSGTSTDTQYF.

This clone was found once. The chain links TRBV7-2 to TRBJ2-5, with TRBD2 as a possible D gene (5 bases). V was trimmed by 1 base and J by 5 bases, leaving 5 bases between them. Germline V gene lookup returns CDR1 SGHTA and CDR2 FQGNSA. This CDR3 is 12 amino acids long. In DNA, the CDR3 is TGTGCCAGCAGCTTAGGGAGGGAGACCCAGTACTTC. Encoded protein: CASSLGRETQYF.

V usage is TRBV10-3 and J usage is TRBJ2-1; D gene uncertain. V was clipped by 6 bases and J by 0 bases, with 9 bases between them. CDR3 size: 14 residues. Germline CDR1 is ENHRY and CDR2 is SYGVKD. The CDR3 protein is CAIRGESSYNEQFF. For the CDR3, the DNA is TGTGCCATCAGGGGCGAGAGCTCCTACAATGAGCAGTTCTTC.

CDR3 region: CASSSRQGANIQYF. CDR3 coding DNA: TGTGCCAGCAGTTCCCGACAGGGGGCGAACATTCAGTACTTC. This rearrangement joins TRBV28 to TRBJ2-4; 10 positions agree with TRBD1. The CDR3 consists of 14 residues. The J segment lost 7 bases and the V segment lost 4 bases, leaving 4 bases of the junction unmatched. CDR1 MDHEN and CDR2 SYDVKM come from the germline V gene.

The rearrangement uses TRBV28 and TRBJ1-6; no clear D. V was cut by 4 bases and J by 0 bases, with 13 bases left in between. Germline CDR1 and CDR2: MDHEN and SYDVKM. This CDR3 region has 17 residues. The CDR3, as DNA: TGTGCCAGCAGTTCTCCCTGGGCGAGCTCCTATAATTCACCCCTCCACTTT. Protein: CASSSPWASSYNSPLHF.

This chain uses TRBV19 with TRBJ2-1; 12 nucleotides match TRBD2. Unmatched junction bases numbered 12, after V lost 5 bases and J lost 4 bases. Germline loops: CDR1 LNHDA, CDR2 SQIVND (reference sequence). The CDR3 is 18 residues long. This chain's CDR3 is CASSPGTSGPKLYNEQFF. Here the CDR3 DNA reads TGTGCCAGTAGTCCAGGGACTAGCGGGCCAAAACTTTACAATGAGCAGTTCTTC.

This clone was seen a few times. This chain connects TRBV11-3 to TRBJ2-1, with 7 bases identical to TRBD2. The ends lost 1 base at V and 10 bases at J; junction bases unmatched: 10. Germline V gene data show CDR1 as SGHNT and CDR2 as YENEEA. This CDR3 has 15 residues. CDR3 coding DNA: TGTGCCAGCAGCTTAGGGGGGAGGGCCTTAGAGGAGCAGTTCTTC. Translated: CASSLGGRALEEQFF.

The V gene is TRBV5-1, the J gene TRBJ1-2; D possibly corresponds to TRBD1 (5 bases). V was clipped by 0 bases and J by 7 bases, with 16 bases between them. The V gene's germline CDR1 is SGHRS and CDR2 YFSETQ. The CDR3 contains 15 residues. The CDR3 DNA is TGCGCCAGCAGCTTGGATAATGCCAGGGCGGCTGGCTACACCTTC. Its protein is CASSLDNARAAGYTF.

The chain links TRBV28 to TRBJ2-2, with D perhaps TRBD2 (5 bases). Germline-derived CDR1 and CDR2 are MDHEN and SYDVKM. V was trimmed by 4 bases and J by 1 base, leaving 10 bases between them. This CDR3 has 15 residues. The CDR3 nucleotides are TGTGCCAGCAGTTCTCGAGCGGAGAACACCGGGGAGCTGTTTTTT. Translation gives CASSSRAENTGELFF.

The rearrangement joins TRBV7-9 to TRBJ2-5, with TRBD2 matching 9 bases. The V and J ends lost 2 bases and 1 base, in that order; junction bases with no gene match: 5. CDR3 length: 16 amino acids. CDR1 SEHNR and CDR2 FQNEAQ come from the germline V gene (reference sequence). CDR3 DNA: TGTGCCAGCAGCTTAATGGCTAGCGGGGCCCAAGAGACCCAGTACTTC. It encodes CASSLMASGAQETQYF.

The V call is TRBV27, the J call TRBJ2-2, with 15 bases that match TRBD2. V lost 8 bases, J lost 1 base, and 5 bases stayed unmatched. The length of the CDR3 is 17 residues. Germline V gives CDR1 MNHEY, CDR2 SMNVEV (reference sequence). The CDR3 DNA follows: TGTGCCAGCGGACTAGCGGGGGGGATTCGGAACACCGGGGAGCTGTTTTTT. The encoded protein is CASGLAGGIRNTGELFF.

The chain combines TRBV18 with TRBJ2-1; 12 bases match TRBD1. V trimming: 3 bases; J trimming: 6 bases; junction bases outside the gene matches: 6. Germline CDR1 reads KGHSH; CDR2 reads LQKENI. CDR3 length: 16 amino acids. CDR3 DNA sequence: TGTGCCAGCTCACCGAGGGACAGGGGGCGGGTCAATGAGCAGTTCTTC. Translated, it gives CASSPRDRGRVNEQFF. The full variable domain, with the rest looked up from reference TRBV18 and TRBJ2-1, is NAGVMQNPRHLVRRRGQEARLRCSPMKGHSHVYWYRQLPEEGLKFMVYLQKENIIDESGMPKERFSAEFPKEGPSILRIQQVVRGDSAAYFCASSPRDRGRVNEQFFGPGTRLTVL.

J is TRBJ2-5 and V is TRBV5-1, with 14 bases matching TRBD2. The CDR3 totals 16 residues. Looked up from germline, CDR1 is SGHRS and CDR2 is YFSETQ. The trim removed 4 bases at V and 1 base at J, leaving 3 bases unmatched. CDR3 amino acids: CASSAGLAGGQETQYF. The DNA of the CDR3 is TGCGCCAGCAGCGCTGGACTAGCGGGAGGCCAAGAGACCCAGTACTTC. Based on the CDR3 plus reference TRBV5-1 and TRBJ2-5, the full variable domain is KAGVTQTPRYLIKTRGQQVTLSCSPISGHRSVSWYQQTPGQGLQFLFEYFSETQRNKGNFPGRFSGRQFSNSRSEMNVSTLELGDSALYLCASSAGLAGGQETQYFGPGTRLLVL.

As DNA, the CDR3 is TGCGCCAGCAGCTTGGGGGCGAGCGGGGGGCAGTACGAGCAGTACTTC. Protein: CASSLGASGGQYEQYF. The V and J genes are TRBV5-1 and TRBJ2-7; 9 nucleotides align to TRBD2. This CDR3 comprises 16 residues. Germline V gives CDR1 SGHRS, CDR2 YFSETQ. The J segment lost 4 bases and the V segment lost 0 bases, leaving 8 bases of the junction unmatched.

The chain recombines TRBV9 with TRBJ2-1; TRBD2 aligns across 12 bases. V lost 3 bases to trimming and J lost 6 bases; unmatched junction nucleotides: 4. Germline assignment: CDR1 SGDLS and CDR2 YYNGEE. The CDR3 covers 15 residues. CDR3 sequence reads: CASSASGRGINEQFF. The CDR3, as DNA: TGTGCCAGCAGCGCTAGCGGGAGGGGGATCAATGAGCAGTTCTTC.

The V call is TRBV7-8, the J call TRBJ2-7; possibly TRBD1 for D (5 bases). The V gene lost 1 base and the J gene lost 5 bases, with 9 bases spanning the gap. Germline CDR1 and CDR2: SGHVS and FQNEAQ. The CDR3 contains 13 residues. This CDR3 reads CASSLGGQDEQYF. In DNA form, the CDR3 reads TGTGCCAGCAGCTTAGGTGGACAAGACGAGCAGTACTTC.

The J gene is TRBJ1-5, the V gene TRBV19, with D perhaps matching TRBD1 (5 bases). Looked up from germline, CDR1 is LNHDA and CDR2 is SQIVND (reference sequence). V was cut by 7 bases and J by 2 bases, with 12 bases left in between. The CDR3 loop spans 14 amino acids. The CDR3 DNA reads as TGTGCCAGTAATCAGGGCTCGGGCAATCAGCCCCAGCATTTT. This translates into CASNQGSGNQPQHF.

This sequence joins TRBV5-5 and TRBJ1-6, with D possibly being TRBD1 (5 bases). CDR1 is SGHKS, CDR2 YYEKEE, per germline (reference sequence). The CDR3 sequence is 13 residues long. Trimming pared 3 bases from V and 8 bases from J, leaving 9 bases between. The CDR3 sequence: CASSSGGDSPLHF. The CDR3 DNA sequence: TGTGCCAGCAGCTCTGGGGGGGATTCACCCCTCCACTTT.

The chain links TRBV28 to TRBJ2-1, with 8 nucleotides matching TRBD1. Germline CDR1 and CDR2: MDHEN and SYDVKM. V dropped 2 bases and J dropped 4; count of bases not matched to a gene: 7. The CDR3 is 16 residues long. The CDR3 here is CASSLPGDRSYNEQFF. DNA of the CDR3: TGTGCCAGCAGTTTACCTGGGGACAGGTCTTACAATGAGCAGTTCTTC.

This clone was picked up a small number of times. A junction end diverges from the germline sequence, so it may reflect a read error. The chain is built from TRBV7-7 and TRBJ2-1; D possibly corresponds to TRBD1 (6 bases). The germline CDR1 and CDR2 sequences are SSHAT and FNYEAQ (reference sequence). The CDR3 is made up of 16 amino acids. The CDR3 is CASSPWGKPGDSEQFF. The CDR3 nucleotides read TGTGCTAGCAGCCCATGGGGCAAGCCAGGGGATAGTGAGCAGTTCTTC.

The rearrangement uses TRBV19 and TRBJ1-5; the match to TRBD1 covers 11 bases. The germline CDR1 and CDR2 sequences are LNHDA and SQIVND (reference sequence). V lost 3 bases, J lost 2 bases, and 15 bases stayed unmatched. The CDR3 runs to 20 residues. DNA of the CDR3: TGTGCCAGTAGTATCTACACCGGGACAGGGGGAAGCATCGGCAATCAGCCCCAGCATTTT. It translates to CASSIYTGTGGSIGNQPQHF.

The CDR3 bases are TGTGCCTGGAAGGAGGAGTTCACTGAAGCTTTCTTT. Its protein product is CAWKEEFTEAFF. The chain links TRBV30 to TRBJ1-1; D is undetermined. Germline lookup yields CDR1 GTSNPN and CDR2 SVGIG (reference sequence). The CDR3 runs 12 residues. The V end lost 4 bases, the J end lost 4 bases, and 10 bases lay between the germline ends.

The rearrangement uses TRBV19 and TRBJ2-7; a weak D match, TRBD1 (6 bases). There are 15 residues in the CDR3. CDR1 is LNHDA, CDR2 SQIVND, per germline (reference sequence). The germline V and J ends were trimmed by 5 bases and 5 bases, with 19 bases remaining between them. Here the CDR3 DNA reads TGTGCCAGTAGTTACGCTAGCAGGGGAATAAACGAGCAGTACTTC. Protein sequence: CASSYASRGINEQYF.

This chain connects TRBV5-1 to TRBJ2-6; D might be TRBD2 (6 bases). Deletions cut 1 base from V and 6 bases from J, with 14 bases between. CDR3 size: 16 residues. The germline gives CDR1 SGHRS, CDR2 YFSETQ. The CDR3 bases are TGCGCCAGCAGCTTGAGTTTGGGGGAGGCGGCCAACGTCCTGACTTTC. Its translation is CASSLSLGEAANVLTF.

The chain is built from TRBV24-1 and TRBJ2-3, with D possibly matching TRBD1 (5 bases). V lost 12 bases and J 1 base, leaving 19 bases between the germline ends. The CDR3 extends over 15 amino acids. CDR1 is KGHDR, CDR2 SFDVKD, per germline. The CDR3 bases are TGTGCCCCGAATATCAGGGTAACCTGCACAGATACGCAGTATTTT. This encodes CAPNIRVTCTDTQYF.

The CDR3 DNA sequence: TGTGCCAGCAGCTTTTCTGGGCAGACTAATGAAAAACTGTTTTTT. Its translation is CASSFSGQTNEKLFF. This chain links TRBV7-9 with TRBJ1-4; D is unclear. V lost 3 bases and J 2 bases, leaving 10 bases between the germline ends. Looked up from germline, CDR1 is SEHNR and CDR2 is FQNEAQ (reference sequence). This CDR3 is built from 15 residues.

The chain has TRBV11-2 and TRBJ2-7; 8 bases line up with TRBD2. This CDR3 has 15 amino acids. V lost 5 bases, J lost 5 bases, and 11 bases stayed unmatched. Germline V lookup: CDR1 SGHAT, CDR2 FQNNGV. The CDR3 DNA is TGTGCCAGCAGCCCCCGGGAGGGGGGCCTGGACGAGCAGTACTTC. The encoded protein is CASSPREGGLDEQYF. Combining the CDR3 with reference TRBV11-2 and TRBJ2-7 gives the whole variable domain EAGVAQSPRYKIIEKRQSVAFWCNPISGHATLYWYQQILGQGPKLLIQFQNNGVVDDSQLPKDRFSAERLKGVDSTLKIQPAKLEDSAVYLCASSPREGGLDEQYFGPGTRLTVT.